Listed below are T cell receptor beta chains from one sample, sequenced in a study of beta chain features in type 1 diabetes. Method: immunoSEQ multiplex PCR; TCRdb's copy keeps in-frame clones and lacks some. The table includes roughly 140,000 clones, roughly 48% detected once. Sequencing was performed on Tregs from blood. The receptors come from a man between 18 and 29 years old in good health. The CDR3 runs from the conserved cysteine through the conserved F or W. A D gene is named only where the DNA matches it firmly. Only part of the rows carry a size: once, few, many, or a class if the clone is expanded.

v_call,clone_size,d_call,j_call,cdr3_nt,cdr3_aa
TRBV28,.,.,TRBJ2-5,TGTGCCAGCAGCCTAAGAGAGACCCAGTACTTC,CASSLRETQYF
TRBV7-3,.,TRBD2,TRBJ2-2,TGTGCCAGCAGCTTATACCGGCCCCCTGGTAGCGGGGGGCCCGGGGAGCTGTTTTTT,CASSLYRPPGSGGPGELFF
TRBV5-1,.,TRBD1,TRBJ2-2,TGCGCCAGCAGCCTTACGACAGGGACGAACACCGGGGAGCTGTTTTTT,CASSLTTGTNTGELFF
TRBV29-1,few,.,TRBJ1-1,TGCAGCGTTGAGCGTCTGTCCACTGAAGCTTTCTTT,CSVERLSTEAFF
TRBV19,.,.,TRBJ1-1,TGTGCCAGTAGTATAGATATAGGTGCGCGGGCACGGAACACTGAAGCTTTCTTT,CASSIDIGARARNTEAFF
TRBV4-2,.,.,TRBJ2-4,TGTGCCAGCAGCCAACCGCGGGAAAGTGACATTCAGTACTTC,CASSQPRESDIQYF
TRBV2,few,.,TRBJ2-7,TGTGCCAGCAGTGAAATATCGGGGGGCGTGGACGAGCAGTACTTC,CASSEISGGVDEQYF
TRBV10-3,once,TRBD2,TRBJ2-1,TGTGCCACCCTGACTAGCGGGGGGGCCGTGTTCGAGCAGTTCTTC,CATLTSGGAVFEQFF
TRBV6-5,.,TRBD1,TRBJ2-7,TGTGCCAGCAGTATATCGACAGGGGGTCTCTACGAGCAGTACTTC,CASSISTGGLYEQYF
TRBV5-1,few,.,TRBJ1-2,TGCGCCAGCAGCTTACGCAGGGCCTATGGCTACACCTTC,CASSLRRAYGYTF
TRBV28,.,.,TRBJ1-5,TGTGCCAGCCAGTATAGCAATCAGCCCCAGCATTTT,CASQYSNQPQHF
TRBV11-1,few,.,TRBJ2-5,TGTGCCAGCAGCCCCCGGACGGGAGAAGGGACCCAGTACTTC,CASSPRTGEGTQYF
TRBV18,few,TRBD1,TRBJ2-5,TGTGCCAGCTCACCCCCGAGGACAGGGGGGTATTCGGAGACCCAGTACTTC,CASSPPRTGGYSETQYF
TRBV25-1,few,TRBD1,TRBJ1-1,TGTGCCAGCAAAGAAATACCGGGACAGGGGGTTCCTGAAGCTTTCTTT,CASKEIPGQGVPEAFF
TRBV7-8,once,.,TRBJ1-2,TGTGCCAGCAGCTTACTCGGAGACCTATATGGCTACACCTTC,CASSLLGDLYGYTF
TRBV30,few,.,TRBJ1-5,TGTGCCTGGAGTGTGGGCCTCAATCAGCCCCAGCATTTT,CAWSVGLNQPQHF
TRBV5-4,medium-sized,.,TRBJ2-3,TGTGCCAGCAGCTTGGAAACAGTCACAGATACGCAGTATTTT,CASSLETVTDTQYF
TRBV5-1,.,.,TRBJ1-6,TGCGCCAGCACCCGCGGGAGCTCCTATAATTCACCCCTCCACTTT,CASTRGSSYNSPLHF
TRBV5-1,.,TRBD2,TRBJ2-2,TGCGCCAGCAGCCACCGGGGAGGGTACACCGGGGAGCTGTTTTTT,CASSHRGGYTGELFF
TRBV9,.,.,TRBJ1-2,TGTGCCAGCAGCGTAGGAGGTTGGCGGTATGGCTACACCTTC,CASSVGGWRYGYTF
TRBV7-3,few,TRBD1,TRBJ2-6,TGTGCCAGCAGCTTAGCACAGGGGGCAGCAGGGGCCAACGTCCTGACTTTC,CASSLAQGAAGANVLTF
TRBV27,.,.,TRBJ2-7,TGTGCCAGCAGTTTGAACAGATACGAGCAGTACTTC,CASSLNRYEQYF
TRBV7-9,once,.,TRBJ1-3,TGTGCCAGCAGCTTAGTTCGGGGAGGCTCTGGAAACACCATATATTTT,CASSLVRGGSGNTIYF
TRBV27,.,.,TRBJ2-7,TGTGCCAGCAGTTCCCACCTAGCCTCCTTTGGGCACGAGCAGTACTTC,CASSSHLASFGHEQYF
TRBV7-8,once,.,TRBJ2-7,TGTGCCAGCAGCCACATCGGGGCGGGGTTCCCAATATACGAGCAGTACTTC,CASSHIGAGFPIYEQYF
TRBV5-6,.,.,TRBJ2-5,TGTGCCAGCATCCCAAGGGGGTACCAAGAGACCCAGTACTTC,CASIPRGYQETQYF
TRBV2,.,TRBD1,TRBJ1-2,TGTGCCAGCAGTAGAGAACCGGGACAGCTTTTCTATGGCTACACCTTC,CASSREPGQLFYGYTF
TRBV10-3,few,.,TRBJ2-5,TGTGCCATCAGTGATGACCTAGGAGAGACCCAGTACTTC,CAISDDLGETQYF
TRBV4-3,few,TRBD2,TRBJ2-3,TGCGCCAGCAGCCAAGATGGGTACCTAGGGCTAGCGGGAGTCCAGGATACGCAGTATTTT,CASSQDGYLGLAGVQDTQYF
TRBV6-1,few,TRBD1,TRBJ2-1,TGTGCCAGCAGTGAAAGGACAGGGGGTTTCCGGAGTGAGCAGTTCTTC,CASSERTGGFRSEQFF
TRBV7-6,.,.,TRBJ2-7,TGTGCCAGCAGCTTAGGTCCATCACTCCCCATCTACGAGCAGTACTTC,CASSLGPSLPIYEQYF
TRBV6-4,.,.,TRBJ2-1,TGTGCCAGCAGTATTCAGGGGTCCTACAATGAGCAGTTCTTC,CASSIQGSYNEQFF
TRBV7-8,.,TRBD1,TRBJ1-5,TGTGCCAGCAGCGGAAGGGGGCGAGGGAATCAGCCCCAGCATTTT,CASSGRGRGNQPQHF
TRBV27,.,.,TRBJ1-2,TGTGCCAGCAGTTTTGATCCGACATTTCACTATGGCTACACCTTC,CASSFDPTFHYGYTF
TRBV2,.,.,TRBJ1-6,TGTGCCAGCAGTGAAGCTTGGGAGGGGGGCACTTCACCCCTCCACTTT,CASSEAWEGGTSPLHF
TRBV19,few,.,TRBJ2-1,TGTGCCAGTAGTAGTCAGGCGTACAATGAGCAGTTCTTC,CASSSQAYNEQFF
TRBV28,once,.,TRBJ1-5,TGTGCCAGCAAAGACAGTTACAATCAGCCCCAGCATTTT,CASKDSYNQPQHF
TRBV5-1,few,TRBD2,TRBJ2-3,TGCGCCAGCAGCACCCTTGGGGGGGGAAGCGCAGATACGCAGTATTTT,CASSTLGGGSADTQYF
TRBV18,.,TRBD2,TRBJ2-7,TGTGCCAGCTCACCACCCCTAGCGGGTCCCAACTACGAGCAGTACTTC,CASSPPLAGPNYEQYF
TRBV7-2,.,TRBD2,TRBJ2-7,TGTGCCAGCAGAGCTGGGGGGGGACTAGCGGGAGAGGGGAAGCAGTACTTC,CASRAGGGLAGEGKQYF
TRBV6-5,.,.,TRBJ2-5,TGTGCCAGCAGTAAGGGAGGGGGAGAGACCCAGTACTTC,CASSKGGGETQYF
TRBV29-1,.,.,TRBJ2-3,TGCAGCGCCACCCCAGGGGGCACAGATACGCAGTATTTT,CSATPGGTDTQYF
TRBV7-9,few,TRBD2,TRBJ2-5,TGTGCCAGCAGCTTAGCTTTGGGAGGGGAGACCCAGTACTTC,CASSLALGGETQYF
TRBV6-1,few,.,TRBJ1-3,TGTGCCAGCAGTGAACAGGTCCACTCTGGAAACACCATATATTTT,CASSEQVHSGNTIYF
TRBV7-2,.,.,TRBJ1-2,TGTGCCAGCAGTTTGGTAATCGGACAGAACTATGGCTACACCTTC,CASSLVIGQNYGYTF
TRBV4-1,few,.,TRBJ2-5,TGCGCCAGCAGCCGCAGAACAGGGAACCAAGAGACCCAGTACTTC,CASSRRTGNQETQYF
TRBV11-2,.,.,TRBJ2-5,TGTGCCAGCAGCTTCAACTACCAAGAGACCCAGTACTTC,CASSFNYQETQYF
TRBV28,.,.,TRBJ1-2,TGTGCCAGCGAAGCTTACTATGGCTACACCTTC,CASEAYYGYTF
TRBV19,.,.,TRBJ2-3,TGTGCCAGTAACCGGACTACCACCACAGATACGCAGTATTTT,CASNRTTTTDTQYF
TRBV4-3,.,.,TRBJ1-2,TGCGCCAGCAGCCAAGTTGGAGGGAGTAACCATGGCTACACCTTC,CASSQVGGSNHGYTF
TRBV19,few,.,TRBJ2-6,TGTGCCAGTAGTATAGGCAGAATTCTCCCTGGGGCCAACGTCCTGACTTTC,CASSIGRILPGANVLTF
TRBV6-5,.,.,TRBJ1-2,TGTGCCAGCAGTTACACGACGGCCACAGCTAACTATGGCTACACCTTC,CASSYTTATANYGYTF